The 18 T cell receptor beta chains listed next were all sequenced from one sample in a study of human T cells and chemical hapten exposure. Time point noted: pre-sensitization, week 0. Documented treatment: therapeutic diphenylcyclopropenone sensitization with weekly scalp DPC. Each CDR3 protein is one row after TCRdb ran MiXCR on the RACE reads. The table has around 120,000 distinct CDR3 sequences, roughly 14% seen once. Sequenced material: whole blood, taken in connection with sensitization to the hapten diphenylcyclopropenone (DPC). The receptors come from a woman between 18 and 29 years old with alopecia areata. Some clones in this sample may be carry-over from other donors' samples.

The chain combines TRBV27 with TRBJ1-1; D may be TRBD1 (6 bases). The germline gives CDR1 MNHEY, CDR2 SMNVEV (reference sequence). Trimming pared 3 bases from V and 4 bases from J, leaving 12 bases between. The CDR3 contains 14 residues. CDR3 protein: CASSLGGRGTEAFF. The CDR3 DNA reads TGTGCCAGCAGTTTGGGGGGCAGAGGCACTGAAGCTTTCTTT.

The rearrangement links TRBV25-1 to TRBJ1-2; TRBD1 matches at 10 bases. V lost 9 bases and J lost 5; bases outside the gene matches: 15. Looked up from germline, CDR1 is MGHDK and CDR2 is SYGVNS. The CDR3 consists of 16 residues. CDR3 loop: CARHWDRGRFWYGYTF. The DNA of the CDR3 is TGTGCCAGACACTGGGACAGGGGAAGGTTCTGGTATGGCTACACCTTC.

At least ten counts were recorded for this clonotype. This chain connects TRBV5-3 to TRBJ2-1; 10 bases are a match to TRBD2. TRBV5-3 is treated as an ORF (open reading frame) with a function not yet certain. The CDR3 loop spans 16 amino acids. V was pared by 4 bases and J by 8 bases, with 12 bases of the junction left unmatched. CDR3 residues: CARSQEGTSVLHEQFF. CDR3 in DNA: TGTGCCAGAAGCCAGGAGGGGACTAGCGTATTGCATGAGCAGTTCTTC.

This chain links TRBV11-2 with TRBJ2-5, with 7 bases that match TRBD2. This CDR3 spans 15 amino acids. Germline values: CDR1 SGHAT, CDR2 FQNNGV. V dropped 2 bases and J dropped 5; count of bases not matched to a gene: 8. The CDR3 loop reads CASSLSGVYLETQYF. The CDR3 nucleotides read TGTGCCAGCAGCTTAAGCGGGGTCTATTTGGAGACCCAGTACTTC.

This clonotype was seen repeatedly, ten times or more. The rearrangement uses TRBV3-1 and TRBJ1-2; a possible D gene is TRBD1 (6 bases). The CDR3 spans 15 residues. The V gene lost 6 bases and the J gene lost 3 bases, with 17 bases spanning the gap. Germline V gives CDR1 LGHDT, CDR2 YNNKEL (reference sequence). The CDR3 nucleotides are TGTGCCAGCAGACCCCTCCGGGGGGCCCACTATGGCTACACCTTC. Its translation is CASRPLRGAHYGYTF.

DNA of the CDR3: TGCAGCGTTGACTCCTCTGGAAACACCATATATTTT. Encoded protein: CSVDSSGNTIYF. V and J are TRBV29-1 and TRBJ1-3; D not resolved. CDR3 length: 12 amino acids. The V gene lost 3 bases and the J gene lost 0 bases, with 3 bases spanning the gap. CDR1 is SQVTM and CDR2 is ANQGSEA in the germline V gene.

The chain couples TRBV18 to TRBJ2-3; D ambiguous. Trimming removed 4 bases at V and 4 bases at J, with 9 bases between. Germline-derived CDR1 and CDR2 are KGHSH and LQKENI. This CDR3 region has 13 residues. The CDR3 coding sequence is TGTGCCAGCTCACGATCGGAACCAGATACGCAGTATTTT. Translation gives CASSRSEPDTQYF.

This clonotype was observed many times. The chain joins TRBV4-3 to TRBJ2-1, with a weak D call TRBD2 (6 bases). Trimming removed 6 bases from V and 5 bases from J, with 11 bases in between. The CDR3 runs 13 residues. The germline CDR1 and CDR2 sequences are LGHNA and YSLEER. The CDR3 bases are TGCGCCAGCAGTCCCTGGAGGGACAATGAGCAGTTCTTC. This sequence encodes CASSPWRDNEQFF.

This sequence joins TRBV20-1 and TRBJ2-7; 7 bases agree with TRBD1. The CDR3 consists of 14 residues. The ends lost 6 bases at V and 3 bases at J; junction bases unmatched: 11. Germline V lookup: CDR1 DFQATT, CDR2 SNEGSKA (reference sequence). This CDR3 reads CSADPQGMDYEQYF. CDR3 bases: TGCAGTGCGGACCCACAGGGGATGGACTACGAGCAGTACTTC.

V is TRBV24-1 and J is TRBJ2-2; unclear D gene. The CDR3 consists of 14 residues. Germline V gene data show CDR1 as KGHDR and CDR2 as SFDVKD. The V gene lost 4 bases and the J gene lost 6 bases, with 11 bases spanning the gap. CDR3 in amino acids: CATSDSGRAGELFF. CDR3 bases: TGTGCCACCAGTGACTCCGGACGGGCCGGGGAGCTGTTTTTT.

Only a few counts were recorded for this clonotype. The chain's CDR3 is CASRTGSKEQFF. The CDR3 DNA reads TGTGCCAGCAGAACAGGGAGTAAGGAGCAGTTCTTC. The rearrangement links TRBV28 to TRBJ2-1, with D perhaps matching TRBD1 (6 bases). CDR1 and CDR2 (germline): MDHEN, SYDVKM. V shed 6 bases and J shed 10 bases, with 13 bases lying between them. This CDR3 has 12 residues.

The chain combines TRBV18 with TRBJ2-3; no clear D gene. The CDR3 consists of 14 residues. The germline V and J ends were trimmed by 5 bases and 4 bases, with 13 bases remaining between them. The germline gives CDR1 KGHSH, CDR2 LQKENI. The CDR3 DNA is TGTGCCAGCTCAAACCAGTGGATGGCAGATACGCAGTATTTT. As protein: CASSNQWMADTQYF.

This clonotype came up a few times. The chain links TRBV30 to TRBJ1-4; possible D gene TRBD1, 6 bases. Trimming took off 3 bases at V and 6 bases at J, with 14 bases between the two ends. The CDR3 runs 14 residues. Germline CDR1 reads GTSNPN; CDR2 reads SVGIG (reference sequence). The CDR3 is CAWSAAGQDEKLFF. In nucleotides, the CDR3 is TGTGCCTGGAGCGCAGCGGGACAAGATGAAAAACTGTTTTTT.

The chain recombines TRBV28 with TRBJ1-2, with 8 bases aligning to TRBD1. V gave up 6 bases and J gave up 2 bases; unmatched junction bases: 8. This CDR3 has 15 amino acids. Germline loops: CDR1 MDHEN, CDR2 SYDVKM. For the CDR3, the DNA is TGTGCCAGCAGCTCAGACAGGGGTGGCAACTATGGCTACACCTTC. Translation gives CASSSDRGGNYGYTF.

This clonotype was detected a few times. The chain uses TRBV27 and TRBJ2-7; unclear D gene. CDR3 length equals 12 residues. Germline CDR1 reads MNHEY; CDR2 reads SMNVEV (reference sequence). Trimming removed 0 bases at V and 12 bases at J, with 12 bases between. CDR3 nucleotide sequence: TGTGCCAGCAGTTTATCAGGTGAGGCTACGTACTTC. It translates to CASSLSGEATYF.

This clonotype was counted at least ten times. This CDR3 is CASGGQGNQPQHF. The CDR3 nucleotides read TGTGCCAGCGGGGGCCAAGGGAATCAGCCCCAGCATTTT. J is TRBJ1-5 and V is TRBV2, with a possible D match to TRBD1 (6 bases). The CDR3 spans 13 residues. From germline, CDR1 is SNHLY and CDR2 FYNNEI. V lost 8 bases and J 4 bases, leaving 12 bases between the germline ends.

The chain has TRBV5-3 and TRBJ1-1, with 9 bases identical to TRBD1. TRBV5-3 is an ORF; its function is uncertain. The CDR3 runs to 15 residues. V shed 10 bases and J 4 bases; nucleotides not matched to a gene: 14. CDR3 in DNA: TGTGCCCCCGGAGGGACAGGGCTCGCGGCCACTGAAGCTTTCTTT. It specifies CAPGGTGLAATEAFF.

This clonotype has just a few counts. The chain couples TRBV28 to TRBJ1-5, with 7 bases that match TRBD1. This CDR3 region has 15 residues. The germline V gene has CDR1 MDHEN and CDR2 SYDVKM. After removal of 5 bases from V and 5 bases from J, the junction contained 9 bases not matched to a gene. Here the CDR3 reads CASSKRRGFYQPQHF. The CDR3 DNA reads as TGTGCCAGCAGTAAACGCAGGGGGTTTTATCAGCCCCAGCATTTT.